These 23 T cell receptor beta chains were sequenced from one sample in a study of blood T cell repertoires in COVID-19. The repertoire was sequenced with immunoSEQ multiplex PCR; TCRdb's copy has only in-frame clones and lacks some. The data contain 100,000 to 120,000 clones, over 60% of them singletons. The sequencing sample was made of peripheral blood. Every receptor here comes from an elderly woman with active or convalescent COVID-19.

The rearrangement links TRBV4-3 to TRBJ2-5; 8 bases are a match to TRBD2. V gave up 3 bases and J gave up 1 base; unmatched junction bases: 13. Germline V gene data show CDR1 as LGHNA and CDR2 as YSLEER. This CDR3 region has 18 residues. The CDR3 DNA reads TGCGCCAGCAGCCACCGTTTTTTCGGGGGGGTGGTCCAAGAGACCCAGTACTTC. Amino acid sequence: CASSHRFFGGVVQETQYF.

This clone was seen more than once but under ten times. CDR3 residues: CATSEREKLFF. The DNA of the CDR3 is TGTGCCACCAGTGAACGGGAAAAACTGTTTTTT. The chain links TRBV24-1 to TRBJ1-4, with unresolved D. CDR3 length equals 11 residues. V gave up 4 bases and J gave up 8 bases, with 4 bases separating them. Germline V gene sequence: CDR1 KGHDR, CDR2 SFDVKD.

This clone was detected once. J is TRBJ2-7 and V is TRBV28; tentatively, D is TRBD2 (6 bases). Trimming shortened V by 5 bases and J by 4 bases, and 24 bases separated the two germline ends. The CDR3 has 17 residues. Germline lookup yields CDR1 MDHEN and CDR2 SYDVKM. CDR3 in DNA: TGTGCCAGCAGTCAACCGGGAGCCGTGCATGGCTCTTACGAGCAGTACTTC. Protein sequence: CASSQPGAVHGSYEQYF.

The CDR3 reads CASSEGGQGARNEQFF. The CDR3 DNA reads as TGTGCCAGCAGCGAGGGCGGACAGGGGGCGCGGAATGAGCAGTTCTTC. This sequence joins TRBV9 and TRBJ2-1; 11 nucleotides agree with TRBD1. Trimming took 3 bases from V and 7 from J; bases not matched to a gene: 9. The CDR3 has 16 amino acids. The V gene's germline CDR1 is SGDLS and CDR2 YYNGEE.

The chain uses TRBV10-3 and TRBJ2-5; 8 positions match TRBD2. Germline CDR1 ENHRY, CDR2 SYGVKD. CDR3 length: 16 residues. Losses at the gene ends were 3 bases for V and 1 base for J; bases not matched to a gene: 7. In DNA form, the CDR3 reads TGTGCCATCAGTGATCAGGTAGCGGGAACCCAAGAGACCCAGTACTTC. As protein: CAISDQVAGTQETQYF.

This rearrangement joins TRBV28 to TRBJ1-1; D might be TRBD1 (5 bases). Trimming took 5 bases from V and 1 from J, leaving 11 bases between them. The germline V gene has CDR1 MDHEN and CDR2 SYDVKM. The CDR3 has 14 amino acids. CDR3 in amino acids: CASSQIQGNTEAFF. Here the CDR3 DNA reads TGTGCCAGCAGTCAAATCCAGGGGAACACTGAAGCTTTCTTT.

V is TRBV4-2 and J is TRBJ2-3; TRBD2 agrees at 15 bases. There are 16 residues in the CDR3. In germline, CDR1 is LGHNA, CDR2 YNFKEQ. Germline trimming cut 5 bases from V and 3 bases from J; bases unmatched to any gene: 3. CDR3 nucleotide sequence: TGTGCCAGCAGCACGGGACTAGCGGGAGGAACAGATACGCAGTATTTT. Its translation is CASSTGLAGGTDTQYF.

This chain uses TRBV24-1 with TRBJ1-2; possible D gene TRBD1, 5 bases. Germline CDR1 reads KGHDR; CDR2 reads SFDVKD. This CDR3 comprises 12 residues. The ends were cut back, 6 bases at V and 2 bases at J, with 6 bases in the middle. The CDR3 region has the DNA TGTGCCACCAGTCCAGGGAACTATGGCTACACCTTC. It translates to CATSPGNYGYTF.

The rearrangement uses TRBV15 and TRBJ1-3; D remains ambiguous. Per the germline V gene, CDR1 is LNHNV and CDR2 is YYDKDF (reference sequence). Trimming shortened V by 6 bases and J by 0 bases, and 6 bases separated the two germline ends. The CDR3 totals 13 residues. The CDR3 sequence is CATRWSSGNTIYF. The CDR3 coding sequence is TGTGCCACCAGATGGAGCTCTGGAAACACCATATATTTT. The variable domain in full, completed from reference TRBV15 and TRBJ1-3, reads DAMVIQNPRYQVTQFGKPVTLSCSQTLNHNVMYWYQQKSSQAPKLLFHYYDKDFNNEADTPDNFQSRRPNTSFCFLDIRSPGLGDTAMYLCATRWSSGNTIYFGEGSWLTVV.

The V call is TRBV14, the J call TRBJ1-1, with D tentatively TRBD1 (6 bases). The CDR3 length is 15 residues. Germline V gives CDR1 SGHDN, CDR2 FVKESK. The ends were cut back, 4 bases at V and 7 bases at J, with 19 bases in the middle. CDR3: CASSRGQTWRSEAFF. The CDR3 nucleotides are TGTGCCAGCAGCCGGGGGCAGACGTGGAGAAGTGAAGCTTTCTTT.

The V gene is TRBV7-8, the J gene TRBJ2-1, with 13 bases matching TRBD2. The CDR3 runs to 15 residues. V was pared by 5 bases and J by 6 bases, with 4 bases of the junction left unmatched. Germline V gene lookup returns CDR1 SGHVS and CDR2 FQNEAQ. The DNA of the CDR3 is TGTGCCAGCAGCCCCAGACTAGCGGGAGGCAATGAGCAGTTCTTC. Translated: CASSPRLAGGNEQFF.

A few counts support this clone. This chain uses TRBV10-2 with TRBJ2-7; D is perhaps TRBD2 (5 bases). Trimming pared 7 bases from V and 4 bases from J, leaving 14 bases between. The V gene's germline CDR1 is WSHSY and CDR2 SAAADI. The CDR3 covers 13 residues. In DNA, the CDR3 is TGCGCCAGCAACAGCGGAAACATATACGAGCAGTACTTC. Its translation is CASNSGNIYEQYF.

This clone was seen a handful of times. The V gene is TRBV10-2, the J gene TRBJ1-2, with 8 bases aligning to TRBD1. This CDR3 contains 14 residues. J lost 2 bases, V lost 5 bases, and 4 bases had no gene match. Germline loops: CDR1 WSHSY, CDR2 SAAADI. This chain's CDR3 is CASSRRGQNYGYTF. The DNA for the CDR3 is TGCGCCAGCAGTCGCAGGGGGCAAAACTATGGCTACACCTTC.

V and J are TRBV21-1 and TRBJ1-2. TRBV21-1 is classified as a pseudogene. CDR3 size: 15 residues. The CDR3 DNA is TGTGCCAGCAGCAAAGTCGGAGGAGGTAGGGATGGCTACACCTTC. Its protein product is CASSKVGGGRDGYTF.

J is TRBJ2-4 and V is TRBV18; 7 nucleotides match TRBD1. CDR1 is KGHSH, CDR2 LQKENI, per germline. The CDR3 loop spans 14 amino acids. V trimming: 6 bases; J trimming: 0 bases; junction bases outside the gene matches: 2. The CDR3 coding sequence is TGTGCCAGCTCGGGGGACAGAGCCAAAAACATTCAGTACTTC. This codes for CASSGDRAKNIQYF.

V is TRBV4-2 and J is TRBJ1-6; 9 bases line up with TRBD1. The V segment lost 1 base and the J segment 10 bases; nucleotides outside the gene matches: 5. Germline CDR1 and CDR2: LGHNA and YNFKEQ. CDR3 size: 15 residues. CDR3 bases: TGTGCCAGCAGCCAAGGAGGGACAGGGATCTCACCCCTCCACTTT. It yields the protein CASSQGGTGISPLHF.

This clone has a handful of counts. The V gene is TRBV18, the J gene TRBJ1-1, with a weak D call TRBD1 (5 bases). The germline V gene has CDR1 KGHSH and CDR2 LQKENI. The CDR3 totals 15 residues. V gave up 1 base and J gave up 4 bases, with 13 bases separating them. Here the CDR3 DNA reads TGTGCCAGCTCACCACGGGGGGGAAGTGGCACTGAAGCTTTCTTT. Amino acid sequence: CASSPRGGSGTEAFF.

This clone appeared a single time. The chain has TRBV27 and TRBJ1-2, with 7 positions matching TRBD1. Germline CDR1 MNHEY, CDR2 SMNVEV (reference sequence). There are 17 residues in the CDR3. The ends lost 5 bases at V and 4 bases at J; junction bases unmatched: 16. CDR3 amino acids: CASSPLPGGGTGYGYTF. CDR3 nucleotides: TGTGCCAGCAGTCCCCTGCCTGGAGGGGGCACAGGCTATGGCTACACCTTC.

The genes are TRBV30 and TRBJ1-1; 10 bases fit TRBD1. The germline gives CDR1 GTSNPN, CDR2 SVGIG (reference sequence). Trimming cost V 0 bases and J 10 bases; bases outside gene matches: 8. This CDR3 region has 14 residues. The CDR3 spells CAWSVLRTGGVAFF. CDR3 in DNA: TGTGCCTGGAGTGTACTACGGACAGGGGGAGTAGCTTTCTTT. The full variable domain, its missing parts supplied by reference TRBV30 and TRBJ1-1, is SQTIHQWPATLVQPVGSPLSLECTVEGTSNPNLYWYRQAAGRGLQLLFYSVGIGQISSEVPQNLSASRPQDRQFILSSKKLLLSDSGFYLCAWSVLRTGGVAFFGQGTRLTVV.

This chain uses TRBV6-4 with TRBJ1-1; TRBD1 matches 10 bases. The germline CDR1 and CDR2 sequences are MRHNA and SNTAGT. This CDR3 has 14 amino acids. With 6 bases clipped from V and 6 bases from J, the junction kept 7 bases outside the gene matches. The CDR3 DNA is TGTGCCAGCAGCCGGGACAGGGGAGGGTCTGAAGCTTTCTTT. Protein: CASSRDRGGSEAFF.

J is TRBJ2-7 and V is TRBV6-1, with 12 bases lining up with TRBD1. This CDR3 region has 16 residues. CDR1 and CDR2 from the germline V gene are MNHNS and SASEGT. V was clipped by 3 bases and J by 3 bases; unmatched bases: 6. In DNA form, the CDR3 reads TGTGCCAGCAGTGAGGCAGGGACAGGGGGCTACTACGAGCAGTACTTC. It yields the protein CASSEAGTGGYYEQYF.

V and J are TRBV18 and TRBJ1-4; TRBD1 is a possible D gene (5 bases). This CDR3 comprises 17 residues. Germline loops: CDR1 KGHSH, CDR2 LQKENI. The V end lost 6 bases, the J end lost 3 bases, and 20 bases lay between the germline ends. CDR3 DNA: TGTGCCAGCTCCCACCCTCGGCCCAGGGCTTCTAATGAAAAACTGTTTTTT. This encodes CASSHPRPRASNEKLFF.

The chain uses TRBV10-1 and TRBJ2-5; 7 nucleotides align to TRBD1. The CDR3 is made up of 19 amino acids. Germline loops: CDR1 WNHNN, CDR2 SYGVQD (reference sequence). The V and J ends lost 5 bases and 0 bases, in that order; junction bases with no gene match: 18. CDR3 region: CASSPEEMDRWGYQETQYF. The DNA for the CDR3 is TGCGCCAGCAGTCCAGAAGAAATGGACAGGTGGGGGTACCAAGAGACCCAGTACTTC.